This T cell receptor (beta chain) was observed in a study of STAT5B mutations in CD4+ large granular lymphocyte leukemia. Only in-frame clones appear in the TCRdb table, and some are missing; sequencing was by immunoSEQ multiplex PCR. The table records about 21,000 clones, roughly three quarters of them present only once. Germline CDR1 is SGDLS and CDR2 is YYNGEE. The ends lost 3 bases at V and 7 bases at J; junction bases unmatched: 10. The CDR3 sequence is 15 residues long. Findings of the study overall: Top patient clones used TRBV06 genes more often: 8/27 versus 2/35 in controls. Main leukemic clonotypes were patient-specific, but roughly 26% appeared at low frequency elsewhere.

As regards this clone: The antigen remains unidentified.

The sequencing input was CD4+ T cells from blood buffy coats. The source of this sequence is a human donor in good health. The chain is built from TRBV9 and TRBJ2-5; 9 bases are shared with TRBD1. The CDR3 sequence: CASSDPRTGAGTQYF. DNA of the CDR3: TGTGCCAGCAGCGACCCGCGGACAGGGGCAGGGACCCAGTACTTC. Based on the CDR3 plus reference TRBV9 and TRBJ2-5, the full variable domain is DSGVTQTPKHLITATGQRVTLRCSPRSGDLSVYWYQQSLDQGLQFLIQYYNGEERAKGNILERFSAQQFPDLHSELNLSSLELGDSALYFCASSDPRTGAGTQYFGPGTRLLVL.